This TCR beta chain derives from a study of T cells expressing NK-cell markers. TCRdb derives one entry per CDR3 protein from the 5' RACE reads, leaving out DNA. The specimen's table records around 260,000 distinct CDR3 sequences. The source material was blood T cells: a sorted CD56 or NKG2C T cell subset, CD4+ or CD8+ T cells, or bulk PBMC T cells (not recorded which). The receptor was isolated from a woman aged 18 to 69 in good health.

CDR3 amino acids: CASTTDSGNTIYF. The chain has TRBV7-2 and TRBJ1-3. This CDR3 region has 13 residues. The V gene's germline CDR1 is SGHTA and CDR2 FQGNSA.